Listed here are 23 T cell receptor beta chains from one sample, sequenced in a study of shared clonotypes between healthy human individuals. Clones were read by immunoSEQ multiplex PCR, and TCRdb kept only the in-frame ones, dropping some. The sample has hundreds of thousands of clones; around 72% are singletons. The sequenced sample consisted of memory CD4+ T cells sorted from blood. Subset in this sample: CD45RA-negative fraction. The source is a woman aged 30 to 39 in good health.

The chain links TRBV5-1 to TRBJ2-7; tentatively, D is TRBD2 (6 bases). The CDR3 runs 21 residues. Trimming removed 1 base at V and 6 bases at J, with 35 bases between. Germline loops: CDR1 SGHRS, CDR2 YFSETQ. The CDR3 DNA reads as TGCGCCAGCAGCTTGAATGAGCCGAGACTAGGGGCTCGGGGTGGCCTTGGCGAGCAGTACTTC. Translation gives CASSLNEPRLGARGGLGEQYF.

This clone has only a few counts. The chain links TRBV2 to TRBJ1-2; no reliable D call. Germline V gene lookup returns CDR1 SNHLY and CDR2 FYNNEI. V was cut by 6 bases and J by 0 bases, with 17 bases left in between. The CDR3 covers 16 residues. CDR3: CASSPEGNYPNYGYTF. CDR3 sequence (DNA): TGTGCCAGCAGCCCCGAGGGAAACTATCCTAACTATGGCTACACCTTC.

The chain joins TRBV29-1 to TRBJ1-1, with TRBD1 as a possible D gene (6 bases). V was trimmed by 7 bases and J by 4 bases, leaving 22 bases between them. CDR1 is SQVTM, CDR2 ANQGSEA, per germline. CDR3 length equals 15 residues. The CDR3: CSGRLTGGRGTEAFF. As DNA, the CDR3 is TGCAGCGGTAGACTAACCGGGGGCCGAGGCACTGAAGCTTTCTTT.

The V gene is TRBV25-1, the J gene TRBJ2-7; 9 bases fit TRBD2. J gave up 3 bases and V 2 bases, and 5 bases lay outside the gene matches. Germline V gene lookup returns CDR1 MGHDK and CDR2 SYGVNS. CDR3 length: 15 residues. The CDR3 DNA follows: TGTGCCAGCAGTGAACGGCGGGAGGGTCGCTACGAGCAGTACTTC. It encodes CASSERREGRYEQYF.

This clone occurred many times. CDR3 sequence (DNA): TGTGCCAGCAGTCTCAAAAAGGGGATAGATGGCTACACCTTC. Translated, it gives CASSLKKGIDGYTF. The chain recombines TRBV6-1 with TRBJ1-2, with a weak D call TRBD1 (5 bases). The V gene lost 5 bases and the J gene lost 6 bases, with 16 bases spanning the gap. The CDR3 contains 14 residues. CDR1 and CDR2 (germline): MNHNS, SASEGT.

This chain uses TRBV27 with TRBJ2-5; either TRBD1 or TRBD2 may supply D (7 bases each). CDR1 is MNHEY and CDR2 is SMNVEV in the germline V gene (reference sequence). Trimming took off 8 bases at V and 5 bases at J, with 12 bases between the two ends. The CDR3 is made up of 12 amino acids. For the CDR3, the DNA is TGTGCCAGCCCGCAGGGGGGGGAGACCCAGTACTTC. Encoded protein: CASPQGGETQYF.

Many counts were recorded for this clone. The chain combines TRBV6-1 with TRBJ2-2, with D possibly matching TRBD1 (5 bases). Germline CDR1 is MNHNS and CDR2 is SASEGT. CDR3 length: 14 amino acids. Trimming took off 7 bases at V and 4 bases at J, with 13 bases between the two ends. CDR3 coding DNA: TGTGCCAGCACACGGCAGGGCTTCACCGGGGAGCTGTTTTTT. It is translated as CASTRQGFTGELFF.

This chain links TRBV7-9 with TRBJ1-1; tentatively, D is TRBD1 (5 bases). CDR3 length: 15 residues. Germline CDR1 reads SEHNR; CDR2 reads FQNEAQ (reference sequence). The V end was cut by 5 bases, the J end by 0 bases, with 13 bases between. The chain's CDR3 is CASSPRAALNTEAFF. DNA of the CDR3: TGTGCCAGCAGCCCCAGGGCGGCCCTGAACACTGAAGCTTTCTTT.

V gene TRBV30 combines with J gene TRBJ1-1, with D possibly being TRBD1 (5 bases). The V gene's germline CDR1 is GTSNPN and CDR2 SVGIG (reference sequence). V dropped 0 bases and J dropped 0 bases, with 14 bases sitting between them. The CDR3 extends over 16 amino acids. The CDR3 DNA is TGTGCCTGGAGTGTAAAAGGAAGGGGCGTGAACACTGAAGCTTTCTTT. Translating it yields CAWSVKGRGVNTEAFF.

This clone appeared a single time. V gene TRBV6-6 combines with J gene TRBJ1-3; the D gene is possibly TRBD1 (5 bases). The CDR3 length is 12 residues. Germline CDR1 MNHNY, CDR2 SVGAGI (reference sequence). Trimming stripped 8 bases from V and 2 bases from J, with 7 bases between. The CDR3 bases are TGTGCCAGCGGGGGGGCTGGAAACACCATATATTTT. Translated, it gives CASGGAGNTIYF.

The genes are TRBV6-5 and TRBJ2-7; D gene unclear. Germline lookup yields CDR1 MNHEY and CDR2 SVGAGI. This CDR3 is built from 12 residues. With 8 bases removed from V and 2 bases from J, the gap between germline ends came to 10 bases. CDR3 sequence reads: CASGNRAYEQYF. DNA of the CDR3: TGTGCCAGCGGGAATCGGGCCTACGAGCAGTACTTC.

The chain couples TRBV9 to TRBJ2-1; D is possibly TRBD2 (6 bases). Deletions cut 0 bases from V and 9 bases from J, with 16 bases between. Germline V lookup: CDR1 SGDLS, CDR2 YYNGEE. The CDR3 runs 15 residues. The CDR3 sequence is CASSVGASVRSEQFF. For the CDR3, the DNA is TGTGCCAGCAGCGTAGGGGCTAGCGTTCGTAGTGAGCAGTTCTTC.

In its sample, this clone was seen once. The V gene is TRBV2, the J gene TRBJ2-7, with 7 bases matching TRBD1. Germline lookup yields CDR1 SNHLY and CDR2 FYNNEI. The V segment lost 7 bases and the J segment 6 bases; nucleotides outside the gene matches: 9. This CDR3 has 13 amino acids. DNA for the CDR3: TGTGCCAGCACCGGGACAGAGGAGTTCGAGCAGTACTTC. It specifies CASTGTEEFEQYF.

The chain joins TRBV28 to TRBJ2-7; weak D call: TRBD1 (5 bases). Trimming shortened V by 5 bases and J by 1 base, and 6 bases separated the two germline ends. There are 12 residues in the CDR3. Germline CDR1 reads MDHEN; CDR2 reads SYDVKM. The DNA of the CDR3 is TGTGCCAGCAGTGCAGGGTCCTACGAGCAGTACTTC. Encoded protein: CASSAGSYEQYF.

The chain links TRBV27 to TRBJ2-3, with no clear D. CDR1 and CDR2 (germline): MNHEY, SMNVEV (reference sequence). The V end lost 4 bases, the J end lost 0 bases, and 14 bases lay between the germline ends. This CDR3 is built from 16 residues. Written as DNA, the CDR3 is TGTGCCAGCAGTTCCCAACGTCTATACAGCACAGATACGCAGTATTTT. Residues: CASSSQRLYSTDTQYF.

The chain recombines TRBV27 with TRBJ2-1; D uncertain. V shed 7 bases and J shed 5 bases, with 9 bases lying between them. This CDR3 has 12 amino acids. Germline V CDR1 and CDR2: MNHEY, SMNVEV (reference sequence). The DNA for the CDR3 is TGTGCCAGCAAAACAAACAACAATGAGCAGTTCTTC. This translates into CASKTNNNEQFF.

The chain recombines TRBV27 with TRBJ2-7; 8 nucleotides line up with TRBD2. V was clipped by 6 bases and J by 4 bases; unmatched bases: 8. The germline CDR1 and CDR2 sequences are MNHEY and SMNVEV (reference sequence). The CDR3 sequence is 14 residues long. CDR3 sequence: CASRPSGSNYEQYF. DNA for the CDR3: TGTGCCAGCAGGCCAAGCGGGAGTAATTACGAGCAGTACTTC.

This CDR3 is CASKTGTANTGELFF. Here the CDR3 DNA reads TGTGCCAGCAAGACCGGGACAGCGAACACCGGGGAGCTGTTTTTT. The chain has TRBV2 and TRBJ2-2; the match to TRBD1 covers 7 bases. Germline V lookup: CDR1 SNHLY, CDR2 FYNNEI. The V gene end was trimmed by 7 bases and the J gene end by 0 bases; junction bases not matched to a gene: 5. This CDR3 has 15 residues.

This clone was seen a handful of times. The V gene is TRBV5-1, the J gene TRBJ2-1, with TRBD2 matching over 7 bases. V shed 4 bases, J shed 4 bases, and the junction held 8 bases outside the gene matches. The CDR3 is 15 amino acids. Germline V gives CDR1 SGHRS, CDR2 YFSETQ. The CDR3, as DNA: TGCGCCAGCAGCCCCTGGGAGGGCCCATACAATGAGCAGTTCTTC. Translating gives CASSPWEGPYNEQFF.

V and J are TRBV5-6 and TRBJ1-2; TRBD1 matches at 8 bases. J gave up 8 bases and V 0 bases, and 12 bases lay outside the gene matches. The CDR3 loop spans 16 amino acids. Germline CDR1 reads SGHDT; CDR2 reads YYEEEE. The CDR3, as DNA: TGTGCCAGCAGCTTGGGGTCAGGGGGCCTCTTCTTGGGCTACACCTTC. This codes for CASSLGSGGLFLGYTF. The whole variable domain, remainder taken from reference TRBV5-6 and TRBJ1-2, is DAGVTQSPTHLIKTRGQQVTLRCSPKSGHDTVSWYQQALGQGPQFIFQYYEEEERQRGNFPDRFSGHQFPNYSSELNVNALLLGDSALYLCASSLGSGGLFLGYTFGSGTRLTVV.

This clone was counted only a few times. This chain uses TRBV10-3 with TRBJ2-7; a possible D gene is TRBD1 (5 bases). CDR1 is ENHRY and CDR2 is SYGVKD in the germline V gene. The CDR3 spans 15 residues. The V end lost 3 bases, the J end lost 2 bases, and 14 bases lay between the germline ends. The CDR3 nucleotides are TGTGCCATCAGTGATGTTTCGCAGGGAACCTACGAGCAGTACTTC. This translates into CAISDVSQGTYEQYF.

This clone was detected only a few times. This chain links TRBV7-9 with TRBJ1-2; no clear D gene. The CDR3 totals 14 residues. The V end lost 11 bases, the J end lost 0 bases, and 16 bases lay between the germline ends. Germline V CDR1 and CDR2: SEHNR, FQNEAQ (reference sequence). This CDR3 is CACTTTGSNYGYTF. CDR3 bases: TGTGCCTGCACAACCACGGGCTCTAACTATGGCTACACCTTC.

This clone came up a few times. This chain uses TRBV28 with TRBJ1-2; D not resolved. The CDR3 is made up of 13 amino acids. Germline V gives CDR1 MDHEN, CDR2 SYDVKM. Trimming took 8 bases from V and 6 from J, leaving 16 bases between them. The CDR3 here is CASFWAGKDGYTF. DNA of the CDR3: TGTGCCAGCTTCTGGGCGGGGAAGGATGGCTACACCTTC.